The present T cell receptor (beta chain) was sequenced within a study of cytotoxic CD8 clonotypes in ibrutinib-treated CLL. Study-wide background: Within the patient group, about a dozen were relapsed/refractory and fewer than 16 treatment-naive, and around 17 were IGHV unmutated. The taking of response samples occurred after a median 12 months of treatment, with a range of 6 to 36. Mean productive templates were about 250,000; mean productive rearrangements were fewer than 95,000.

Extraction of roughly 2 micrograms of genomic DNA from cryopreserved PBMCs supplied material for TCR beta libraries. This clone has just a few counts. The method was immunoSEQ multiplex PCR; TCRdb's version includes in-frame clones alone and lacks a portion of them. The table records under 200,000 clones, about four fifths of them present only once. CDR3 size: 18 residues. Germline CDR1 and CDR2: LNHDA and SQIVND (reference sequence). With 3 bases removed from V and 5 bases from J, the gap between germline ends came to 23 bases. Here the sequenced sample was PBMCs, taken after 24 months of ibrutinib treatment. This sequence originates from a human donor with chronic lymphocytic leukemia. The V call is TRBV19, the J call TRBJ1-5, with D perhaps TRBD1 (6 bases). CDR3 DNA: TGTGCCAGTAGTATTATAGAGGGATTCGGCCAGGGGTATCAGCCCCAGCATTTT. This codes for CASSIIEGFGQGYQPQHF.